A selection of T cell receptor beta chains follows, all from one sample in a study of T-cell reconstitution after alpha-beta-depleted transplantation in children. TCRdb reprocessed the PCR reads via MiXCR and lists one record per CDR3 protein. This table has 440,000 or so distinct CDR3 sequences, approximately 41% appearing once. The material sequenced was PBMCs, taken before TCRalphabeta/CD19-depleted stem cell transplant. The receptors were gathered from a girl under 10 years old with aplastic anemia, due to receive a stem cell transplant. The CDR3 runs from the conserved cysteine through the conserved F or W. Each record gives: D gene, clone size, V gene, J gene, CDR3 protein, CDR3 DNA. D genes are given only for firm matches. Expanded clones get a size class; other rows say once, few or many, or leave the size out.

d_gene: .
abundance: few
v_gene: TRBV28
j_gene: TRBJ2-7
CDR3aa: CASTTVQGANYEQYF
CDR3nt: TGTGCCAGCACCACGGTACAGGGCGCCAACTACGAGCAGTACTTC

d_gene: .
abundance: .
v_gene: TRBV5-1
j_gene: TRBJ2-7
CDR3aa: CASSLRMDGYEQYF
CDR3nt: TGCGCCAGCAGCTTGCGGATGGACGGCTACGAGCAGTACTTC

d_gene: .
abundance: few
v_gene: TRBV5-4
j_gene: TRBJ2-3
CDR3aa: CASSSLSGDTQYF
CDR3nt: TGTGCCAGCAGCTCCCTCTCAGGGGATACGCAGTATTTT

d_gene: .
abundance: few
v_gene: TRBV5-1
j_gene: TRBJ2-2
CDR3aa: CASSADYKGTGELFF
CDR3nt: TGCGCCAGCAGCGCCGACTACAAAGGCACCGGGGAGCTGTTTTTT

d_gene: .
abundance: many
v_gene: TRBV12-3/TRBV12-4
j_gene: TRBJ2-1
CDR3aa: CASSPKLVYNEQFF
CDR3nt: TGTGCCAGCAGTCCTAAACTAGTCTACAATGAGCAGTTCTTC

d_gene: .
abundance: few
v_gene: TRBV7-9
j_gene: TRBJ2-5
CDR3aa: CASSSLGSGIDGQYF
CDR3nt: TGTGCCAGCAGCTCCCTCGGGTCGGGGATTGATGGCCAGTACTTC

d_gene: TRBD2
abundance: many
v_gene: TRBV7-2
j_gene: TRBJ2-5
CDR3aa: CASSATGTSGQETQYF
CDR3nt: TGTGCCAGCAGCGCTACCGGGACTAGCGGACAAGAGACCCAGTACTTC

d_gene: .
abundance: few
v_gene: TRBV20-1
j_gene: TRBJ1-5
CDR3aa: CSARSQGNQPQHF
CDR3nt: TGCAGTGCTAGGTCCCAAGGCAATCAGCCCCAGCATTTT

d_gene: .
abundance: .
v_gene: TRBV5-1
j_gene: TRBJ2-3
CDR3aa: CASSSKTRALFTDTQYF
CDR3nt: TGCGCCAGCAGCTCAAAAACGAGGGCCTTATTCACAGATACGCAGTATTTT

d_gene: TRBD1
abundance: .
v_gene: TRBV7-3
j_gene: TRBJ2-3
CDR3aa: CASSSGQAPSTDTQYF
CDR3nt: TGTGCCAGCAGCTCCGGACAGGCCCCTAGCACAGATACGCAGTATTTT

d_gene: .
abundance: .
v_gene: TRBV20-1
j_gene: TRBJ2-5
CDR3aa: CSASLAETQYF
CDR3nt: TGCAGTGCTAGTTTAGCGGAGACCCAGTACTTC

d_gene: .
abundance: .
v_gene: TRBV12-3/TRBV12-4
j_gene: TRBJ2-1
CDR3aa: CASTQGAPSSYNEQFF
CDR3nt: TGTGCCAGCACCCAAGGGGCACCGAGCTCCTACAATGAGCAGTTCTTC

d_gene: .
abundance: many
v_gene: TRBV20-1
j_gene: TRBJ2-4
CDR3aa: CSARVGLTNIQYF
CDR3nt: TGCAGTGCTAGAGTGGGGCTTACAAACATTCAGTACTTC

d_gene: .
abundance: .
v_gene: TRBV29-1
j_gene: TRBJ2-3
CDR3aa: CSVENGQSDTQYF
CDR3nt: TGCAGCGTTGAAAATGGACAGTCCGATACGCAGTATTTT

d_gene: .
abundance: once
v_gene: TRBV6-1
j_gene: TRBJ2-7
CDR3aa: CASSHGSGDYEQYF
CDR3nt: TGTGCCAGCAGCCACGGGTCAGGGGATTACGAGCAGTACTTC

d_gene: .
abundance: few
v_gene: TRBV11-2
j_gene: TRBJ1-5
CDR3aa: CASSLAGRGGQPQHF
CDR3nt: TGTGCCAGCAGCTTAGCGGGAAGGGGCGGTCAGCCCCAGCATTTT

d_gene: TRBD1
abundance: .
v_gene: TRBV29-1
j_gene: TRBJ2-7
CDR3aa: CSVVYRDRAHEQYF
CDR3nt: TGCAGCGTTGTTTATCGCGACAGGGCCCACGAGCAGTACTTC

d_gene: .
abundance: once
v_gene: TRBV6-5
j_gene: TRBJ2-3
CDR3aa: CASSYRGDTQYF
CDR3nt: TGTGCCAGCAGTTACCGTGGAGATACGCAGTATTTT

d_gene: TRBD1
abundance: .
v_gene: TRBV5-1
j_gene: TRBJ2-5
CDR3aa: CASSGPGQGMGRREETQYF
CDR3nt: TGCGCCAGCAGCGGACCGGGACAGGGGATGGGACGGAGGGAAGAGACCCAGTACTTC

d_gene: .
abundance: few
v_gene: TRBV15
j_gene: TRBJ2-1
CDR3aa: CATSRDVQGGNEQFF
CDR3nt: TGTGCCACCAGCAGAGATGTACAGGGCGGCAATGAGCAGTTCTTC

d_gene: TRBD1
abundance: .
v_gene: TRBV10-1
j_gene: TRBJ2-3
CDR3aa: CASQSGTGADTQYF
CDR3nt: TGCGCCAGCCAGTCCGGGACAGGCGCAGATACGCAGTATTTT

d_gene: TRBD1
abundance: few
v_gene: TRBV29-1
j_gene: TRBJ2-6
CDR3aa: CSVRQGRANVLTF
CDR3nt: TGCAGCGTTAGACAGGGCCGGGCCAACGTCCTGACTTTC

d_gene: TRBD1
abundance: .
v_gene: TRBV5-1
j_gene: TRBJ2-4
CDR3aa: CASAGTGTNIQYF
CDR3nt: TGCGCCAGCGCCGGGACAGGGACGAACATTCAGTACTTC

d_gene: .
abundance: few
v_gene: TRBV6-5
j_gene: TRBJ2-3
CDR3aa: CASSYSQGSHVGYTQYF
CDR3nt: TGTGCCAGCAGTTACTCGCAGGGTTCACATGTAGGTTATACGCAGTATTTT

d_gene: .
abundance: many
v_gene: TRBV15
j_gene: TRBJ1-3
CDR3aa: CATSRVRDTTFFSGNTIYF
CDR3nt: TGTGCCACCAGCAGAGTCCGGGACACGACGTTTTTCTCTGGAAACACCATATATTTT

d_gene: TRBD1
abundance: many
v_gene: TRBV6-1
j_gene: TRBJ1-4
CDR3aa: CASHPQGGINEKLFF
CDR3nt: TGTGCCAGCCATCCCCAGGGGGGAATAAATGAAAAACTGTTTTTT

d_gene: TRBD1
abundance: .
v_gene: TRBV7-9
j_gene: TRBJ2-7
CDR3aa: CASSPGDRTYEQYF
CDR3nt: TGTGCCAGCAGCCCCGGGGACAGAACCTACGAGCAGTACTTC

d_gene: TRBD1
abundance: .
v_gene: TRBV28
j_gene: TRBJ2-2
CDR3aa: CASSFPGQGLNTGELFF
CDR3nt: TGTGCCAGCAGTTTCCCCGGACAGGGGCTGAACACCGGGGAGCTGTTTTTT

d_gene: TRBD1
abundance: .
v_gene: TRBV5-1
j_gene: TRBJ2-5
CDR3aa: CASSTQGPGETQYF
CDR3nt: TGCGCCAGCAGCACACAGGGGCCGGGGGAGACCCAGTACTTC

d_gene: TRBD2
abundance: .
v_gene: TRBV5-1
j_gene: TRBJ2-7
CDR3aa: CASSFGGTSGNKQYF
CDR3nt: TGCGCCAGCAGCTTTGGTGGGACTAGCGGGAATAAGCAGTACTTC

d_gene: .
abundance: .
v_gene: TRBV7-2
j_gene: TRBJ2-2
CDR3aa: CASRSDSGDTGELFF
CDR3nt: TGTGCCAGCAGATCCGATAGCGGAGACACCGGGGAGCTGTTTTTT

d_gene: .
abundance: .
v_gene: TRBV5-4
j_gene: TRBJ2-1
CDR3aa: CASSFQLAGDSYNEQFF
CDR3nt: TGTGCCAGCAGCTTTCAACTAGCAGGGGACTCCTACAATGAGCAGTTCTTC

d_gene: TRBD2
abundance: .
v_gene: TRBV30
j_gene: TRBJ2-7
CDR3aa: CAWRAASGYEQYF
CDR3nt: TGTGCCTGGAGGGCCGCTAGCGGTTACGAGCAGTACTTC

d_gene: TRBD2
abundance: .
v_gene: TRBV29-1
j_gene: TRBJ2-1
CDR3aa: CSVHPGLARTQFF
CDR3nt: TGCAGCGTCCATCCGGGACTAGCGCGAACGCAGTTCTTC

d_gene: .
abundance: few
v_gene: TRBV6-1
j_gene: TRBJ2-4
CDR3aa: CASTRPGGDIQYF
CDR3nt: TGTGCCAGCACCAGACCCGGAGGGGACATTCAGTACTTC

d_gene: .
abundance: .
v_gene: TRBV29-1
j_gene: TRBJ1-1
CDR3aa: CSGGHMGEAFF
CDR3nt: TGCAGCGGCGGCCACATGGGTGAAGCTTTCTTT

d_gene: TRBD1
abundance: .
v_gene: TRBV7-2
j_gene: TRBJ1-4
CDR3aa: CASSFTGTGYEKLFF
CDR3nt: TGTGCCAGCAGCTTTACCGGGACAGGGTACGAAAAACTGTTTTTT

d_gene: TRBD2
abundance: few
v_gene: TRBV25-1
j_gene: TRBJ2-7
CDR3aa: CATRGDHAYEQYF
CDR3nt: TGTGCCACCCGGGGGGACCATGCCTACGAGCAGTACTTC

d_gene: TRBD1
abundance: many
v_gene: TRBV6-5
j_gene: TRBJ2-1
CDR3aa: CASSTPDREVYNEQFF
CDR3nt: TGTGCCAGCAGTACTCCGGACAGGGAGGTTTACAATGAGCAGTTCTTC

d_gene: TRBD2
abundance: few
v_gene: TRBV20-1
j_gene: TRBJ2-1
CDR3aa: CSARDLASGRHEQFF
CDR3nt: TGCAGTGCTAGAGATTTGGCTAGCGGGAGACATGAGCAGTTCTTC